Sequencing of this TCR beta chain was carried out in a study of cytomegalovirus exposure and HLA in healthy donors. Germline V gives CDR1 GTSNPN, CDR2 SVGIG (reference sequence). The CDR3 runs 15 residues. With 0 bases removed from V and 8 bases from J, the gap between germline ends came to 19 bases. Clones were read by immunoSEQ multiplex PCR, and TCRdb kept only the in-frame ones, dropping some. The sample lists 200,000 to 300,000 clones; roughly 87% were seen once. The sequence came from a man aged 18 to 35 in good health and CMV-seropositive. The sequencing input was PBMCs. This rearrangement joins TRBV30 to TRBJ1-2; tentative D call: TRBD1 (5 bases). The CDR3 loop reads CAWSVLGTLPGGYTF. The CDR3 DNA follows: TGTGCCTGGAGTGTACTGGGGACCCTCCCCGGGGGCTACACCTTC. Complete variable domain (other parts from reference TRBV30 and TRBJ1-2): SQTIHQWPATLVQPVGSPLSLECTVEGTSNPNLYWYRQAAGRGLQLLFYSVGIGQISSEVPQNLSASRPQDRQFILSSKKLLLSDSGFYLCAWSVLGTLPGGYTFGSGTRLTVV.